A selection of T cell receptor beta chains follows, all from one sample in a study of cytomegalovirus exposure and HLA in healthy donors. TCRdb keeps only in-frame clones here, not all; method: immunoSEQ multiplex PCR. The table shows 200,000 or so clones, with 84% occurring only once. The source material was PBMCs. These receptors were collected from a boy younger than 18 in good health and CMV-seronegative. Both conserved end residues are part of each CDR3. The D gene is left open where the match is weak. Size values are once, few and many counts, or a class for expanded clones, and some rows have none.

TGTGCCAGCAGTTTAGGCGGGAGGATCGGGCAGGGGAACACCGGGGAGCTGTTTTTT,CASSLGGRIGQGNTGELFF,TRBD2,TRBJ2-2,.,TRBV28
TGTGCCAGCAGCTTGCAGGGATTCATGAACACTGAAGCTTTCTTT,CASSLQGFMNTEAFF,.,TRBJ1-1,.,TRBV11-2
TGTGCCAGCCAATCAGGGATGGCCCTCCCTGGGGCCAACGTCCTGACTTTC,CASQSGMALPGANVLTF,.,TRBJ2-6,once,TRBV5-4
TGTGCCAGCAGCCCGAGGCGATTGGAGCCAGCCAAAAACATTCAGTACTTC,CASSPRRLEPAKNIQYF,.,TRBJ2-4,.,TRBV7-8
TGTGCCAGCAGCTCAGTGGAGACAGGCAACGAGCAGTACTTC,CASSSVETGNEQYF,.,TRBJ2-7,few,TRBV5-6
TGTGCCAGCAGCGAAAAAGGGCGGGACAGGGACTCCTCTGGGGCCAACGTCCTGACTTTC,CASSEKGRDRDSSGANVLTF,TRBD1,TRBJ2-6,.,TRBV9
TGTGCCAGCAGCGTATCCAGTAACCCCCGATACGAGCAGTACTTC,CASSVSSNPRYEQYF,.,TRBJ2-7,few,TRBV9
TGTGCCAGCAGCTCGCCCCACCTCGGGACAGCCTACGAGCAGTACTTC,CASSSPHLGTAYEQYF,TRBD1,TRBJ2-7,.,TRBV5-4
TGTGCCAGCAGTGATTCAACCGGGGGGATAAAGAACACTGAAGCTTTCTTT,CASSDSTGGIKNTEAFF,.,TRBJ1-1,.,TRBV25-1
TGTGCCAGCAGCTTAGCTAATAGTGGGCATGGTGGCTACACCTTC,CASSLANSGHGGYTF,.,TRBJ1-2,few,TRBV7-9
TGTGCCAGCAGCCAAGAAGTACCAGGGTACGGGCAGTACTTC,CASSQEVPGYGQYF,.,TRBJ2-7,.,TRBV14
TGTGCCAGCAGCTTACTCCACGAGCAGTACTTC,CASSLLHEQYF,.,TRBJ2-7,.,TRBV7-8
TGTGCCAGTCTACCCCCGGGGAGCGGAGTCACTGAAGCTTTCTTT,CASLPPGSGVTEAFF,.,TRBJ1-1,.,TRBV19
TGTGCCAGTAGTAGGGGGGTTCAGCTAAATCAGCCCCAGCATTTT,CASSRGVQLNQPQHF,.,TRBJ1-5,.,TRBV19
TGTGCCAGCAGCAACCGGGACAGCTCCTACGAGCAGTACTTC,CASSNRDSSYEQYF,.,TRBJ2-7,.,TRBV21-1
TGTGCCAGCAGGGACGGGACAGGGGGTTGGTATGAGCAGTTCTTC,CASRDGTGGWYEQFF,TRBD1,TRBJ2-1,.,TRBV28
TGTGCCATCAGTGCTTACCAGACTAATGAAAAACTGTTTTTT,CAISAYQTNEKLFF,.,TRBJ1-4,.,TRBV10-3
TGTGCCAGCAGTGAATCCCGCATTAGGGACAGGGTTTACAATGAGCAGTTCTTC,CASSESRIRDRVYNEQFF,TRBD1,TRBJ2-1,.,TRBV25-1
TGCGCCAGCAGCGTCCTAGCGGGAGGTAATGAGCAGTTCTTC,CASSVLAGGNEQFF,TRBD2,TRBJ2-1,.,TRBV5-1
TGTGCCAGTAGTATAGAAAAACAGGGGTTCTATGGCTACACCTTC,CASSIEKQGFYGYTF,TRBD1,TRBJ1-2,few,TRBV19
TGCGCCAGCAGCTTGGATAGCGGCACAGATACGCAGTATTTT,CASSLDSGTDTQYF,.,TRBJ2-3,.,TRBV5-1
TGCGCCAGCAGCCAAGATTTGTCTAGGCGCTACGAGCAGTACTTC,CASSQDLSRRYEQYF,.,TRBJ2-7,once,TRBV4-3
TGCGCCAGCAGCTTGGCTGGCGGATCCCACCCTGGAAACACCATATATTTT,CASSLAGGSHPGNTIYF,.,TRBJ1-3,.,TRBV5-1
TGTGCCAGCAGTTCCGGGACAGGGGCCAGCTCTGGGGCCAACGTCCTGACTTTC,CASSSGTGASSGANVLTF,TRBD1,TRBJ2-6,.,TRBV27